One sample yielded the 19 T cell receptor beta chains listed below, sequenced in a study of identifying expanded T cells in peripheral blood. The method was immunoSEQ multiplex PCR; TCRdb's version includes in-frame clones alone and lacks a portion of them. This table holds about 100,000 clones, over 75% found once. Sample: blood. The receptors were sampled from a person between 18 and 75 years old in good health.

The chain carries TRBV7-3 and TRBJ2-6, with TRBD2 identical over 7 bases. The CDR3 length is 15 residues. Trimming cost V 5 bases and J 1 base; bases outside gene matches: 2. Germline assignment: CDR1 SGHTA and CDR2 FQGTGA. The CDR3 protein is CASSPGGSGANVLTF. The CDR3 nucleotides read TGTGCCAGCAGCCCCGGGGGGTCTGGGGCCAACGTCCTGACTTTC. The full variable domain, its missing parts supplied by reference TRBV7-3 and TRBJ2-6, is GAGVSQTPSNKVTEKGKYVELRCDPISGHTALYWYRQSLGQGPEFLIYFQGTGAADDSGLPNDRFFAVRPEGSVSTLKIQRTERGDSAVYLCASSPGGSGANVLTFGAGSRLTVL.

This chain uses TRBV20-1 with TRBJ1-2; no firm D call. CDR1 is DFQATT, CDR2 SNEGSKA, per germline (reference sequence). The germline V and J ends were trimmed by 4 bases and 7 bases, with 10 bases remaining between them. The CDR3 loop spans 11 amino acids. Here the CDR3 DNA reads TGCAGTGCTACCGTTCTAAGTGGCTACACCTTC. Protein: CSATVLSGYTF.

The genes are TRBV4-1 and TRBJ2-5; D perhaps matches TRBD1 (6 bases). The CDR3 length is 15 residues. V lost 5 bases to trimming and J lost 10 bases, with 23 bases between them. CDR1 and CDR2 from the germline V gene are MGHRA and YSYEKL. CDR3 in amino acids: CASSMQGGHPRDQYF. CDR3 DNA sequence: TGCGCCAGCAGCATGCAAGGGGGACACCCTAGGGACCAGTACTTC.

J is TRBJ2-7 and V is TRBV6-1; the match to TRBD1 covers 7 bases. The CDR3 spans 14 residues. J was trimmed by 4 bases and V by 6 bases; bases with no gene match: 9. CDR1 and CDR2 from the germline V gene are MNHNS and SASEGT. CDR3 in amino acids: CASRIRGLLYEQYF. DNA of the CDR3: TGTGCCAGCAGGATAAGGGGGCTACTATACGAGCAGTACTTC.

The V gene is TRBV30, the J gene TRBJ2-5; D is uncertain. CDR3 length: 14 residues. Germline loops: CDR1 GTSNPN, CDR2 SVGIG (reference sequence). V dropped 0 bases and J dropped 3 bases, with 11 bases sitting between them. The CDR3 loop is CAWSVGPSKETQYF. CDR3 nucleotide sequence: TGTGCCTGGAGTGTAGGGCCTTCAAAAGAGACCCAGTACTTC.

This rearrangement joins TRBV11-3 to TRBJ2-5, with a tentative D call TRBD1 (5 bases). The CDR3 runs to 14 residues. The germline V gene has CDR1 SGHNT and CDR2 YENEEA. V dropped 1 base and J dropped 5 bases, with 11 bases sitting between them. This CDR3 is CASSLGGPRETQYF. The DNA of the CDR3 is TGTGCCAGCAGCTTAGGGGGCCCTCGGGAGACCCAGTACTTC.

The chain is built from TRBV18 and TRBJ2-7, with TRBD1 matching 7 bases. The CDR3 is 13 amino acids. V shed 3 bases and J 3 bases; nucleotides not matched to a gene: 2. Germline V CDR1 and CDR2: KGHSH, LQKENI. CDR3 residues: CASSPRQGYEQYF. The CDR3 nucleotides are TGTGCCAGCTCACCCCGACAGGGCTACGAGCAGTACTTC.

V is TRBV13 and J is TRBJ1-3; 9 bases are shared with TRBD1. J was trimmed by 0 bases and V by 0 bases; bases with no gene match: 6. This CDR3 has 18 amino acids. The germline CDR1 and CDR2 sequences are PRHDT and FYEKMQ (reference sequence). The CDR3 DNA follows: TGTGCCAGCAGCTTAGGGATAGGGACAGGGCTCTCTGGAAACACCATATATTTT. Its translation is CASSLGIGTGLSGNTIYF.

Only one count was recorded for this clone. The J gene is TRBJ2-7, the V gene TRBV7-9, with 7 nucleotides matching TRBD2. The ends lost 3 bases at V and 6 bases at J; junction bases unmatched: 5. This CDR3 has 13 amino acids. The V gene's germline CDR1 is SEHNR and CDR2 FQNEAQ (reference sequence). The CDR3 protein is CASSLAAGAEQYF. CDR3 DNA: TGTGCCAGCAGCTTGGCGGCGGGAGCCGAGCAGTACTTC.

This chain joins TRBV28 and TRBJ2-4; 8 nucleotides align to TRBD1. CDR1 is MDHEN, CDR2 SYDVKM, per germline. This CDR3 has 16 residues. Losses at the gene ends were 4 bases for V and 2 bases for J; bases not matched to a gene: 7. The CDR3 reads CASSSTGATTKNIQYF. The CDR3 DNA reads TGTGCCAGCAGTTCGACAGGGGCCACGACCAAAAACATTCAGTACTTC.

CDR3 sequence (DNA): TGTGCCAGCAGCCGGGACAGGGGAAGAGGAAACACCATATATTTT. Encoded protein: CASSRDRGRGNTIYF. The chain recombines TRBV2 with TRBJ1-3; 10 bases are a match to TRBD1. V gave up 6 bases and J gave up 4 bases; unmatched junction bases: 6. Germline-derived CDR1 and CDR2 are SNHLY and FYNNEI. The CDR3 totals 15 residues. The full variable domain, completed using reference TRBV2 and TRBJ1-3, is EPEVTQTPSHQVTQMGQEVILRCVPISNHLYFYWYRQILGQKVEFLVSFYNNEISEKSEIFDDQFSVERPDGSNFTLKIRSTKLEDSAMYFCASSRDRGRGNTIYFGEGSWLTVV.

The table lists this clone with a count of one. CDR3 loop: CASNKRDRGDDNQPQHF. The DNA of the CDR3 is TGTGCCAGTAATAAAAGAGACAGGGGGGACGACAATCAGCCCCAGCATTTT. J is TRBJ1-5 and V is TRBV19, with 9 positions matching TRBD1. CDR1 is LNHDA and CDR2 is SQIVND in the germline V gene (reference sequence). V lost 7 bases to trimming and J lost 3 bases; unmatched junction nucleotides: 13. The CDR3 runs to 17 residues.

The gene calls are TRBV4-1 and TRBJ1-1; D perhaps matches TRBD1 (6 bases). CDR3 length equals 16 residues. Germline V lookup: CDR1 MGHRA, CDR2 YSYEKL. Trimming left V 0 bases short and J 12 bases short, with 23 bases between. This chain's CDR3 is CASSQEGFGGRVKSFF. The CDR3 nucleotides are TGCGCCAGCAGCCAAGAGGGATTCGGGGGGCGCGTGAAATCTTTCTTT.

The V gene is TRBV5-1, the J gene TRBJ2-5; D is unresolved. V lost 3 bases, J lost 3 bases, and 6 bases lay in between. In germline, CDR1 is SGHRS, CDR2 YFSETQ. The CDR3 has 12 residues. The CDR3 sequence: CASSSYEETQYF. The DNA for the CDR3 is TGCGCCAGCAGCTCCTACGAAGAGACCCAGTACTTC.

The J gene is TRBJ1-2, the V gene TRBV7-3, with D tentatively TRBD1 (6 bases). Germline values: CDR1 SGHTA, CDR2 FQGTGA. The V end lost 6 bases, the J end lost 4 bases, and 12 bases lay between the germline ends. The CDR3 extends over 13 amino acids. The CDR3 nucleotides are TGTGCCAGCAGAAGGTCAGGGGTCTATGGCTACACCTTC. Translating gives CASRRSGVYGYTF.

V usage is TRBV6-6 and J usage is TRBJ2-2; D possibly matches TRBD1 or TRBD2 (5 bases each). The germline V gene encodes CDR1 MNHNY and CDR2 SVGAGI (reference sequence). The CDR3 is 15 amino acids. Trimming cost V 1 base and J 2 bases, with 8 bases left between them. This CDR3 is CASSYFRDNTGELFF. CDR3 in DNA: TGTGCCAGCAGTTACTTCAGGGACAACACCGGGGAGCTGTTTTTT.

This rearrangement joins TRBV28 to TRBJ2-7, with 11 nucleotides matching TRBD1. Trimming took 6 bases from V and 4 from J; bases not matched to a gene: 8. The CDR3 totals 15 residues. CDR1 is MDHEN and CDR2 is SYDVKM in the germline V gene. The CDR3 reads CASRDGTGGLYEQYF. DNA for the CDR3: TGTGCCAGCAGGGACGGGACAGGGGGTTTGTACGAGCAGTACTTC.

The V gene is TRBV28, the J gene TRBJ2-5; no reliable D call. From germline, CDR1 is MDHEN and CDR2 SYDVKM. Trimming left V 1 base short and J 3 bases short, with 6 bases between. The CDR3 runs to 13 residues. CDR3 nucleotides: TGTGCCAGCAGTTTATTTACAGAAGAGACCCAGTACTTC. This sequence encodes CASSLFTEETQYF.

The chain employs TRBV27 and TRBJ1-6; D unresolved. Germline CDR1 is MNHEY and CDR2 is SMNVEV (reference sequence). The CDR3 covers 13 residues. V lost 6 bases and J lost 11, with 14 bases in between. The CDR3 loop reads CASSSSGFPPLHF. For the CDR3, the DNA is TGTGCCAGCAGCTCCTCGGGCTTTCCACCCCTCCACTTT.